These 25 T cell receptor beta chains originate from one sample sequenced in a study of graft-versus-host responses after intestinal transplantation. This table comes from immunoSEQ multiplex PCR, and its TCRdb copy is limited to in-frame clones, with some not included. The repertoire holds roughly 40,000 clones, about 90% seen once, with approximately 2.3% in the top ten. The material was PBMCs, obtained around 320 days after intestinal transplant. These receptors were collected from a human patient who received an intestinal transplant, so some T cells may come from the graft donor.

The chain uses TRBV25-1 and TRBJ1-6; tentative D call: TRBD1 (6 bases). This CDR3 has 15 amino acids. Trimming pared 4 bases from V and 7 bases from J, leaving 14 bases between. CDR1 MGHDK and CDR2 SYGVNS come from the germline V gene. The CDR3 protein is CASSVGGVGNSPLHF. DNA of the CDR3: TGTGCCAGCAGTGTAGGGGGAGTCGGGAATTCACCCCTCCACTTT.

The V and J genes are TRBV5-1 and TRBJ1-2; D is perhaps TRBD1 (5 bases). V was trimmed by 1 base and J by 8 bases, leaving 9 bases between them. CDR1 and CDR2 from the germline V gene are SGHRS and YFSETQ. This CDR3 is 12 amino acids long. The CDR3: CASSLKGVGYTF. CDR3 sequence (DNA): TGCGCCAGCAGCTTGAAAGGGGTAGGCTACACCTTC. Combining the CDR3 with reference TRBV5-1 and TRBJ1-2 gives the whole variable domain KAGVTQTPRYLIKTRGQQVTLSCSPISGHRSVSWYQQTPGQGLQFLFEYFSETQRNKGNFPGRFSGRQFSNSRSEMNVSTLELGDSALYLCASSLKGVGYTFGSGTRLTVV.

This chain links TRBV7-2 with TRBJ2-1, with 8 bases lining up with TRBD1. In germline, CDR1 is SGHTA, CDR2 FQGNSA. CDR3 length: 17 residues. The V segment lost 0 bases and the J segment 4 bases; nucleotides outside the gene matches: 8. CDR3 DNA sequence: TGTGCCAGCAGCTTAGCCTCGACAGGGGTTGGGTACAATGAGCAGTTCTTC. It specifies CASSLASTGVGYNEQFF.

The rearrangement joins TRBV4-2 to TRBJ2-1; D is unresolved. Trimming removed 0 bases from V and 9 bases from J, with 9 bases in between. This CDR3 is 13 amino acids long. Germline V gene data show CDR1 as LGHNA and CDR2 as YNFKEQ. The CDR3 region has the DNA TGTGCCAGCAGCCAAGATCCACTTGGTGAGCAGTTCTTC. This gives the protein CASSQDPLGEQFF.

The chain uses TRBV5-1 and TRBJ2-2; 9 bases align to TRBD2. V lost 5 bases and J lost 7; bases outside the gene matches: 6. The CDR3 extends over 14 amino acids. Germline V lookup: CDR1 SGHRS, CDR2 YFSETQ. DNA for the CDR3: TGCGCCAGCAGGCGGACTAGCGAGTACGGGGAGCTGTTTTTT. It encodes CASRRTSEYGELFF.

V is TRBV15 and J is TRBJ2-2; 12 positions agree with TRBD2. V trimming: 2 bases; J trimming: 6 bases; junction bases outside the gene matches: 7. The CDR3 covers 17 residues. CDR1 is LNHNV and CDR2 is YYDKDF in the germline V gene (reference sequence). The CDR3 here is CATSRNRLAGVAGELFF. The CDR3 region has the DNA TGTGCCACCAGCAGAAATCGACTAGCGGGAGTAGCCGGGGAGCTGTTTTTT.

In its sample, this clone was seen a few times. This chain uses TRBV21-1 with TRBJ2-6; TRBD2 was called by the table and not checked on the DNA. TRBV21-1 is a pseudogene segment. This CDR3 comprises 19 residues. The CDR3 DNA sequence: TGTGCCAGCAGCAAAGCGAGAGCGGGAGCCGGCTCTGGGGCCAACGTCCTGACTTTC. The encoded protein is CASSKARAGAGSGANVLTF.

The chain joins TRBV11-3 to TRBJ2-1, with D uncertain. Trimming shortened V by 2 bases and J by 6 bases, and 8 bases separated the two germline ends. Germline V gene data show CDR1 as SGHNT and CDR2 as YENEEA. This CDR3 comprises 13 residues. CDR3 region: CASSLSKVNEQFF. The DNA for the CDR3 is TGTGCCAGCAGCTTAAGTAAGGTCAATGAGCAGTTCTTC.

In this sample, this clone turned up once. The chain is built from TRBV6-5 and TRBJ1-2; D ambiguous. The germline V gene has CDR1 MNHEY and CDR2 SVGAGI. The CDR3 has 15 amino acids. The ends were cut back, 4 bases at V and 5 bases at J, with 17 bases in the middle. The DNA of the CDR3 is TGTGCCAGCAGTTCTGCGGCGGAGAACATATATGGCTACACCTTC. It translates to CASSSAAENIYGYTF.

The CDR3 region is CASGPKEAYEQYF. CDR3 in DNA: TGTGCTTCGGGACCTAAAGAGGCCTACGAGCAGTACTTC. This chain uses TRBV6-5 with TRBJ2-7; D may be TRBD1 or TRBD2 (5 bases each). CDR1 and CDR2 from the germline V gene are MNHEY and SVGAGI. The CDR3 totals 13 residues.

The CDR3 loop reads CAGGGHSSYEQYF. The CDR3 nucleotides read TGTGCGGGCGGAGGCCACAGCTCCTACGAGCAGTACTTC. This chain connects TRBV7-8 to TRBJ2-7, with D maybe TRBD2 (5 bases). CDR3 length: 13 amino acids. CDR1 and CDR2 (germline): SGHVS, FQNEAQ.

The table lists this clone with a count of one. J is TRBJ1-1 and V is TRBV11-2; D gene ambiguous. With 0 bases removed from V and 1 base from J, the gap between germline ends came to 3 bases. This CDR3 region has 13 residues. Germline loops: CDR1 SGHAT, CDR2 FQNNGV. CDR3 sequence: CASSLEGNTEAFF. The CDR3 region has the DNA TGTGCCAGCAGCTTAGAAGGGAACACTGAAGCTTTCTTT.

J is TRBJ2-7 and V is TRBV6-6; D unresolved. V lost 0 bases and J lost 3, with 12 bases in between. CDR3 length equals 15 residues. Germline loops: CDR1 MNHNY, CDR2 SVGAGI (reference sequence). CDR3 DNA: TGTGCCAGCAGTTACTCGAAAGGGTCCCACTACGAGCAGTACTTC. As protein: CASSYSKGSHYEQYF.

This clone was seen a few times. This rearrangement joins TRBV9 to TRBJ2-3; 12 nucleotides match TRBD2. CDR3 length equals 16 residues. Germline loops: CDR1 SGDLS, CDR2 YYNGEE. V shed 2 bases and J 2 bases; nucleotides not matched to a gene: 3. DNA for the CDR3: TGTGCCAGCAGCGTCACTAGCGGGGGGTACACAGATACGCAGTATTTT. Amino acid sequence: CASSVTSGGYTDTQYF.

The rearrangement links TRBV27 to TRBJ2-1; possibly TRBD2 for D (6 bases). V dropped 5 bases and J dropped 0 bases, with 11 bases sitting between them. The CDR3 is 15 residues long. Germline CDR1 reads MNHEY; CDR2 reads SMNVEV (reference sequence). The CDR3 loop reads CASSNRESSYNEQFF. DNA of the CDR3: TGTGCCAGCAGTAATCGGGAGAGCTCCTACAATGAGCAGTTCTTC.

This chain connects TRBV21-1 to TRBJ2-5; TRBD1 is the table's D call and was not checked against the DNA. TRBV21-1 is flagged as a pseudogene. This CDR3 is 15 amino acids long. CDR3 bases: TGTGCCAGCAGAGACCCAGGGTTACGTGGGGAGACCCAGTACTTC. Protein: CASRDPGLRGETQYF.

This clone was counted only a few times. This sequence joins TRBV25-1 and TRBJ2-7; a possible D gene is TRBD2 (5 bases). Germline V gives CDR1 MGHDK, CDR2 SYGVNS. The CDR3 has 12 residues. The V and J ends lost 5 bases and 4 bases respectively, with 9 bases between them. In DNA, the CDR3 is TGTGCCAGCAGTAGAGGCGGGTACGAGCAGTACTTC. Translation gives CASSRGGYEQYF.

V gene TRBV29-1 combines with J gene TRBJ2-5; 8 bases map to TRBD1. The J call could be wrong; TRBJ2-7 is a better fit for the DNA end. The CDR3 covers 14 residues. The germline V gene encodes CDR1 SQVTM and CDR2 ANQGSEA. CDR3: CSVDLSGGASEQYF. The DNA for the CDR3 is TGCAGCGTAGACCTTTCAGGGGGCGCGTCCGAGCAGTACTTC.

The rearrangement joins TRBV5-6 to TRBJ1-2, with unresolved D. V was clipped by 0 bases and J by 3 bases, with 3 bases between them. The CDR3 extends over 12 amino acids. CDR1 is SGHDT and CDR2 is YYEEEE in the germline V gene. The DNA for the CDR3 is TGTGCCAGCAGCTTGGAATACTATGGCTACACCTTC. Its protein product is CASSLEYYGYTF.

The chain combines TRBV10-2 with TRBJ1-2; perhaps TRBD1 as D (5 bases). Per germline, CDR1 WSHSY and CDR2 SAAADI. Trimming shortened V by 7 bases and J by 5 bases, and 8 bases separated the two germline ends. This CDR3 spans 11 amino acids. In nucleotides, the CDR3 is TGCGCCAGCACCCCAGGGTATGGCTACACCTTC. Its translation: CASTPGYGYTF.

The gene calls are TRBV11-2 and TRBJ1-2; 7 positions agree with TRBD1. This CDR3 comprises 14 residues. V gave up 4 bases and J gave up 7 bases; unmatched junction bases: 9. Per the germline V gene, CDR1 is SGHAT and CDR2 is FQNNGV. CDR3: CASSSPDRPSGYTF. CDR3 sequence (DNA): TGTGCCAGCAGCTCACCGGACAGGCCCTCTGGCTACACCTTC.

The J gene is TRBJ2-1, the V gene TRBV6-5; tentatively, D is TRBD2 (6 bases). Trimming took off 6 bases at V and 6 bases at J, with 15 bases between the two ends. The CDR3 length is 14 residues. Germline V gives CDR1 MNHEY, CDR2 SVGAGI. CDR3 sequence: CASRLRDSPNEQFF. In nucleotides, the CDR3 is TGTGCCAGCAGACTCCGGGACTCTCCCAATGAGCAGTTCTTC.

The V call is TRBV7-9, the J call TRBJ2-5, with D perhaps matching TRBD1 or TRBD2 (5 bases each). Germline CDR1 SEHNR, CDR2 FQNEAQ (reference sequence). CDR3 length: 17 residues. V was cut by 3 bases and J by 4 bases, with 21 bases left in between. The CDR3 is CASSLEWDGRQGETQYF. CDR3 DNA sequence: TGTGCCAGCAGCTTGGAGTGGGACGGACGGCAAGGAGAGACCCAGTACTTC.

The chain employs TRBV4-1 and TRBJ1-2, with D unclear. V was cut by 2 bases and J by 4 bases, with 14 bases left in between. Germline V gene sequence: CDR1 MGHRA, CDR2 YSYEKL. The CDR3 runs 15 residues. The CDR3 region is CASSQKIGQAYGYTF. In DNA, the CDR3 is TGCGCCAGCAGCCAAAAGATCGGGCAGGCCTATGGCTACACCTTC.

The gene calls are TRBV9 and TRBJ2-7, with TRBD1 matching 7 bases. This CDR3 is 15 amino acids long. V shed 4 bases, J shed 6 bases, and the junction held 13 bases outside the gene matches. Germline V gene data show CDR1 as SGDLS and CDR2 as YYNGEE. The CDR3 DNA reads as TGTGCCAGCAGCCAAGGGGACAGTGGCATCCTCGAGCAGTACTTC. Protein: CASSQGDSGILEQYF.